This T cell receptor (beta chain) was captured in a study of blood T cell repertoires in COVID-19. About the research overall: T cells, B-cell-depleted T cells, or PBMCs supplied cDNA or gDNA.

CDR3 length: 16 residues. With V trimmed by 5 bases and J by 5 bases, 11 bases remained unmatched. The germline gives CDR1 MNHEY, CDR2 SMNVEV (reference sequence). TCRdb's copy holds only in-frame clones and misses some; the assay was immunoSEQ multiplex PCR. The sample holds about 68,000 clones, about 88% seen once. The rearrangement links TRBV27 to TRBJ2-5; TRBD1 matches 10 bases. Sequencing used peripheral blood. The receptor comes from an elderly man with COVID-19, enrolled during active disease. CDR3 sequence: CASSPSGDRGWETQYF. The CDR3 region has the DNA TGTGCCAGCAGTCCCTCGGGGGACAGGGGCTGGGAGACCCAGTACTTC.